The 6 T cell receptor beta chains listed next were all sequenced from one sample in a study of PD-1 blockade in classical Hodgkin lymphoma (TCRdb year 2020). The sample's time point label is to be understood as: newly diagnosed, previously untreated cHL patient sample. Using a Miltenyi CD4+ T cell isolation kit, CD4+ T cells were purified from thawed PBMCs through magnetic negative selection. Library preparation used the immunoSEQ multiplex PCR assay. This immuneACCESS table, as held by TCRdb, lists in-frame sequences with V and J called but not all clones. Of the missing ones, under half trace to an unresolved V gene in checked studies; the others have no known cause. Counted in this sample were more than 15,000 clones; more than 70% of them appeared once. The ten largest clones represent 0.84% of the sample. The sample comprised CD4+ T cells from blood. Every receptor here comes from a human donor with classical Hodgkin lymphoma.

This chain joins TRBV7-2 and TRBJ2-1; D ambiguous. The CDR3 contains 12 residues. V shed 5 bases and J shed 6 bases, with 8 bases lying between them. Germline loops: CDR1 SGHTA, CDR2 FQGNSA. CDR3 in DNA: TGTGCCAGCAGCCTAAGCTCCAATGAGCAGTTCTTC. Residues: CASSLSSNEQFF.

The chain is built from TRBV10-3 and TRBJ2-3; TRBD2 matches at 9 bases. CDR3 length equals 14 residues. Germline-derived CDR1 and CDR2 are ENHRY and SYGVKD. Germline trimming cut 6 bases from V and 8 bases from J; bases unmatched to any gene: 9. CDR3 DNA sequence: TGTGCCATCAGCCCGGGACTAGCCCTTGGTACGCAGTATTTT. The encoded protein is CAISPGLALGTQYF.

The chain recombines TRBV9 with TRBJ1-3, with D maybe TRBD1 (6 bases). Germline V gene lookup returns CDR1 SGDLS and CDR2 YYNGEE. The length of the CDR3 is 18 residues. V lost 5 bases and J lost 0, with 21 bases in between. This chain's CDR3 is CASSGIPKDRRSGNTIYF. The CDR3 nucleotides are TGTGCCAGCAGTGGCATCCCCAAAGACAGGCGCTCTGGAAACACCATATATTTT.

Only one count was recorded for this clone. At one end the junction does not follow the germline gene, possibly because of a read error. The CDR3 nucleotides are TGCAGCGCTGAACCGCGCTGGGGACAGAGGGGCTATGGCTACACCTTC. Its translation is CSAEPRWGQRGYGYTF. The V gene is TRBV29-1, the J gene TRBJ1-2; 7 nucleotides agree with TRBD1. The CDR3 length is 16 residues. Germline CDR1 is SQVTM and CDR2 is ANQGSEA.

This clone is a singleton in its sample. V gene TRBV9 combines with J gene TRBJ2-1; 7 nucleotides line up with TRBD2. This CDR3 spans 14 amino acids. The V and J ends lost 7 bases and 0 bases, in that order; junction bases with no gene match: 4. Germline CDR1 SGDLS, CDR2 YYNGEE. CDR3 DNA sequence: TGTGCCAGCGGAGCGGGGCACTCCTACAATGAGCAGTTCTTC. This encodes CASGAGHSYNEQFF.

The rearrangement joins TRBV28 to TRBJ2-7; D is possibly TRBD1 or TRBD2 (5 bases each). CDR3 length: 15 residues. The V and J ends lost 5 bases and 2 bases respectively, with 16 bases between them. Germline V gene data show CDR1 as MDHEN and CDR2 as SYDVKM. CDR3 in amino acids: CASSPLGTATYEQYF. DNA for the CDR3: TGTGCCAGCAGTCCGCTAGGGACGGCTACCTACGAGCAGTACTTC.